One and the same sample provided the 29 T cell receptor beta chains below, sequenced in a study of CD8+ T cells in alopecia areata. As the sequencing template, cDNA was produced by extracting RNA and reverse transcribing it. TCRdb keeps only in-frame clones here, not all; method: immunoSEQ multiplex PCR. In the table there are 150,000 or so clones, roughly 44% of which are singletons. Sequences were obtained from CD4+ T cells sorted from blood. These receptors were taken from a human donor with alopecia areata.

This chain links TRBV5-1 with TRBJ2-7, with a tentative D call TRBD1 (6 bases). Trimming shortened V by 4 bases and J by 6 bases, and 20 bases separated the two germline ends. The CDR3 runs to 15 residues. Germline V gene sequence: CDR1 SGHRS, CDR2 YFSETQ. The CDR3 sequence: CASSPTPGHSAEQYF. The CDR3 bases are TGCGCCAGCAGCCCAACACCGGGACACTCGGCCGAGCAGTACTTC.

The gene calls are TRBV7-2 and TRBJ2-1; D is undetermined. CDR1 and CDR2 (germline): SGHTA, FQGNSA. V lost 5 bases and J lost 12, with 14 bases in between. This CDR3 is built from 12 residues. The CDR3 here is CASSPTAVGQFF. The CDR3 DNA sequence: TGTGCCAGCAGCCCGACCGCCGTGGGGCAGTTCTTC.

This chain connects TRBV28 to TRBJ2-5; D could derive from TRBD1 or TRBD2 (6 bases each). Germline lookup yields CDR1 MDHEN and CDR2 SYDVKM. This CDR3 region has 14 residues. V was cut by 6 bases and J by 5 bases, with 16 bases left in between. The CDR3 region is CASRRSGGEETQYF. CDR3 bases: TGTGCCAGCAGACGTTCCGGGGGCGAGGAGACCCAGTACTTC. The whole variable domain, remainder taken from reference TRBV28 and TRBJ2-5, is DVKVTQSSRYLVKRTGEKVFLECVQDMDHENMFWYRQDPGLGLRLIYFSYDVKMKEKGDIPEGYSVSREKKERFSLILESASTNQTSMYLCASRRSGGEETQYFGPGTRLLVL.

The V and J genes are TRBV10-3 and TRBJ2-3; the match to TRBD1 covers 10 bases. Germline-derived CDR1 and CDR2 are ENHRY and SYGVKD. This CDR3 spans 16 amino acids. The V gene end was trimmed by 7 bases and the J gene end by 4 bases; junction bases not matched to a gene: 11. CDR3 DNA: TGTGCCATCAAGGGGCCCCCGGGACAGGGGTCAGATACGCAGTATTTT. This encodes CAIKGPPGQGSDTQYF.

The chain links TRBV19 to TRBJ1-5; TRBD1 might be the D (5 bases). This CDR3 is built from 14 residues. CDR1 is LNHDA, CDR2 SQIVND, per germline (reference sequence). Deletions cut 3 bases from V and 3 bases from J, with 9 bases between. CDR3 in DNA: TGTGCCAGTAGTATCCAGGGCTACAATCAGCCCCAGCATTTT. Its translation: CASSIQGYNQPQHF.

The V gene is TRBV29-1, the J gene TRBJ2-4; D uncertain. This CDR3 has 15 residues. With 0 bases removed from V and 2 bases from J, the gap between germline ends came to 11 bases. Germline CDR1 and CDR2: SQVTM and ANQGSEA. Written as DNA, the CDR3 is TGCAGCGTTGAAGATCTCTGGCAGACCAAAAACATTCAGTACTTC. This codes for CSVEDLWQTKNIQYF.

The V and J genes are TRBV29-1 and TRBJ2-3, with 8 bases fitting TRBD1. CDR1 is SQVTM, CDR2 ANQGSEA, per germline. The CDR3 consists of 13 residues. Trimming removed 7 bases from V and 4 bases from J; junction bases left unmatched: 7. CDR3 coding DNA: TGCAGCGGGCAAAGGGACAGGTCAGATACGCAGTATTTT. This translates into CSGQRDRSDTQYF.

This clone was seen only a few times. The chain combines TRBV27 with TRBJ2-7; TRBD2 matches 7 bases. V gave up 6 bases and J gave up 3 bases; unmatched junction bases: 2. This CDR3 contains 12 residues. Germline values: CDR1 MNHEY, CDR2 SMNVEV (reference sequence). The CDR3 DNA reads as TGTGCCAGCAGGCCTAGCGGCTACGAGCAGTACTTC. It specifies CASRPSGYEQYF.

This clone was counted a few times. The V and J genes are TRBV10-1 and TRBJ2-3, with D possibly TRBD2 on 5 matching bases. The germline CDR1 and CDR2 sequences are WNHNN and SYGVQD (reference sequence). CDR3 length equals 13 residues. V gave up 6 bases and J gave up 1 base, with 8 bases separating them. The CDR3 spells CASSSGRTDTQYF. The CDR3 DNA reads as TGCGCCAGCAGCAGCGGACGCACAGATACGCAGTATTTT.

J is TRBJ2-1 and V is TRBV27, with D unclear. The V gene lost 5 bases and the J gene lost 5 bases, with 13 bases spanning the gap. The CDR3 is made up of 14 amino acids. Germline V gives CDR1 MNHEY, CDR2 SMNVEV (reference sequence). CDR3 loop: CASSPHRTHNEQFF. In DNA form, the CDR3 reads TGTGCCAGCAGTCCCCACCGGACCCACAATGAGCAGTTCTTC.

The V gene is TRBV23-1, the J gene TRBJ2-3, with a weak D call TRBD2 (5 bases). TRBV23-1 is annotated as an ORF whose role is uncertain. CDR3 size: 19 residues. Trimming removed 2 bases at V and 5 bases at J, with 26 bases between. Here the CDR3 DNA reads TGCGCCAGCAGTCAAACCTGTCCGCGGACTCGGAGTAAGATAGATACGCAGTATTTT. Its protein is CASSQTCPRTRSKIDTQYF.

This clone occurred once. The V and J genes are TRBV15 and TRBJ2-3; TRBD1 might be the D (5 bases). This CDR3 has 16 residues. The V end was cut by 0 bases, the J end by 0 bases, with 10 bases between. The germline V gene encodes CDR1 LNHNV and CDR2 YYDKDF (reference sequence). DNA of the CDR3: TGTGCCACCAGCAGAGATCCAGGGCCCAGCACAGATACGCAGTATTTT. Encoded protein: CATSRDPGPSTDTQYF.

There are a few counts of this clone. The chain carries TRBV7-2 and TRBJ1-1, with a tentative D call TRBD1 (6 bases). The CDR3 length is 16 residues. Germline values: CDR1 SGHTA, CDR2 FQGNSA. V shed 2 bases and J shed 4 bases, with 17 bases lying between them. The CDR3 is CASSLLLSAGATEAFF. The CDR3 nucleotides are TGTGCCAGCAGCTTACTGCTCTCGGCAGGGGCCACTGAAGCTTTCTTT.

This clone has at least ten counts. The CDR3 region has the DNA TGTGCCAGCCCGGGATTTTTTGACACAGATACGCAGTATTTT. It yields the protein CASPGFFDTDTQYF. This chain links TRBV2 with TRBJ2-3, with D possibly TRBD2 on 5 matching bases. Trimming stripped 8 bases from V and 2 bases from J, with 14 bases between. The CDR3 extends over 14 amino acids. Germline V lookup: CDR1 SNHLY, CDR2 FYNNEI.

This rearrangement joins TRBV15 to TRBJ2-1, with D unresolved. V lost 8 bases, J lost 1 base, and 12 bases lay in between. Germline CDR1 and CDR2: LNHNV and YYDKDF (reference sequence). There are 14 residues in the CDR3. The CDR3: CATVKLSSYNEQFF. As DNA, the CDR3 is TGTGCCACCGTAAAACTTTCTTCCTACAATGAGCAGTTCTTC.

The rearrangement joins TRBV5-6 to TRBJ1-2, with 7 bases matching TRBD1. This CDR3 has 17 amino acids. Per germline, CDR1 SGHDT and CDR2 YYEEEE. The V segment lost 0 bases and the J segment 7 bases; nucleotides outside the gene matches: 15. The CDR3 DNA follows: TGTGCCAGCAGCTTGGCCCTAACCGGGACAGACACGTTTGGCTACACCTTC. Translated: CASSLALTGTDTFGYTF.

The chain has TRBV28 and TRBJ2-5; D is unclear. V lost 4 bases to trimming and J lost 5 bases, with 14 bases between them. CDR1 is MDHEN and CDR2 is SYDVKM in the germline V gene. This CDR3 is 14 amino acids long. CDR3 DNA: TGTGCCAGCAGTTGGGCATGGGTTGGCGAGACCCAGTACTTC. Translating it yields CASSWAWVGETQYF.

This chain links TRBV10-3 with TRBJ2-3; 8 positions agree with TRBD2. V gave up 6 bases and J gave up 0 bases; unmatched junction bases: 14. This CDR3 contains 18 residues. The germline V gene encodes CDR1 ENHRY and CDR2 SYGVKD. CDR3 sequence: CAIRVSGIHVASTDTQYF. CDR3 in DNA: TGTGCCATCAGGGTTAGCGGGATCCATGTAGCTAGCACAGATACGCAGTATTTT.

This chain uses TRBV7-9 with TRBJ1-5; 12 nucleotides align to TRBD1. After removal of 5 bases from V and 6 bases from J, the junction contained 8 bases not matched to a gene. CDR1 SEHNR and CDR2 FQNEAQ come from the germline V gene (reference sequence). The length of the CDR3 is 16 residues. CDR3 in amino acids: CASSPGTGGVGQPQHF. The CDR3, as DNA: TGTGCCAGCAGCCCGGGGACAGGGGGCGTCGGTCAGCCCCAGCATTTT.

The rearrangement links TRBV29-1 to TRBJ2-2; TRBD1 matches 9 bases. Unmatched junction bases numbered 3, after V lost 4 bases and J lost 6 bases. The germline V gene encodes CDR1 SQVTM and CDR2 ANQGSEA. This CDR3 has 13 amino acids. In nucleotides, the CDR3 is TGCAGCGTTGGGCGACAGGGGGCCGGGGAGCTGTTTTTT. Its protein is CSVGRQGAGELFF.

This rearrangement joins TRBV29-1 to TRBJ1-2; D is unclear. The CDR3 length is 12 residues. Per germline, CDR1 SQVTM and CDR2 ANQGSEA. Trimming cost V 4 bases and J 4 bases, with 10 bases left between them. The CDR3 nucleotides read TGCAGCGTTGGTGAGTCATTCTATGGCTACACCTTC. Amino acids: CSVGESFYGYTF. Using reference TRBV29-1 and TRBJ1-2 for the parts outside the CDR3, the full variable domain is SAVISQKPSRDICQRGTSLTIQCQVDSQVTMMFWYRQQPGQSLTLIATANQGSEATYESGFVIDKFPISRPNLTFSTLTVSNMSPEDSSIYLCSVGESFYGYTFGSGTRLTVV.

This chain joins TRBV11-2 and TRBJ2-6; possibly TRBD1 for D (5 bases). V gave up 0 bases and J gave up 2 bases, with 5 bases separating them. From germline, CDR1 is SGHAT and CDR2 FQNNGV. CDR3 size: 15 residues. The CDR3 nucleotides are TGTGCCAGCAGCTTAGACAGGGCTGGGGCCAACGTCCTGACTTTC. Protein sequence: CASSLDRAGANVLTF.

This chain links TRBV29-1 with TRBJ2-7, with TRBD1 identical over 8 bases. The CDR3 spans 13 residues. The V gene end was trimmed by 3 bases and the J gene end by 2 bases; junction bases not matched to a gene: 3. Germline assignment: CDR1 SQVTM and CDR2 ANQGSEA. The CDR3 DNA reads TGCAGCGTTGAGGACAGGGCCACCTACGAGCAGTACTTC. The encoded protein is CSVEDRATYEQYF.

This chain links TRBV29-1 with TRBJ2-5; D is possibly TRBD1 (5 bases). Matching the DNA end better, TRBJ2-7 makes the J call doubtful. This CDR3 comprises 11 residues. The germline V gene has CDR1 SQVTM and CDR2 ANQGSEA. The CDR3 spells CSVRQTYEQYF. CDR3 DNA: TGCAGCGTGAGACAGACCTACGAGCAGTACTTC.

This chain links TRBV4-2 with TRBJ2-1; tentative D call: TRBD2 (5 bases). V was clipped by 4 bases and J by 3 bases, with 13 bases between them. Germline assignment: CDR1 LGHNA and CDR2 YNFKEQ. The CDR3 spans 15 residues. CDR3 DNA: TGTGCCAGCAGCCTGGGAGCGGAACTCTACAATGAGCAGTTCTTC. Its translation is CASSLGAELYNEQFF.

This rearrangement joins TRBV5-1 to TRBJ1-2; TRBD1 might be the D (5 bases). Germline lookup yields CDR1 SGHRS and CDR2 YFSETQ. Trimming stripped 2 bases from V and 4 bases from J, with 9 bases between. CDR3 length: 13 residues. The CDR3 region is CASSLGTAYGYTF. The CDR3 region has the DNA TGCGCCAGCAGCTTAGGGACTGCCTATGGCTACACCTTC.

This clone was counted a few times. The chain has TRBV29-1 and TRBJ2-6; TRBD1 or TRBD2 may be the D gene (5 bases each). The CDR3 loop spans 13 amino acids. Germline V gives CDR1 SQVTM, CDR2 ANQGSEA. Deletions cut 2 bases from V and 10 bases from J, with 12 bases between. Here the CDR3 reads CSVESGEGNVLTF. The CDR3 nucleotides are TGCAGCGTTGAAAGTGGAGAGGGGAACGTCCTGACTTTC. Full variable domain (outside the CDR3, taken from reference TRBV29-1 and TRBJ2-6): SAVISQKPSRDICQRGTSLTIQCQVDSQVTMMFWYRQQPGQSLTLIATANQGSEATYESGFVIDKFPISRPNLTFSTLTVSNMSPEDSSIYLCSVESGEGNVLTFGAGSRLTVL.

This clone was observed a handful of times. The V call is TRBV29-1, the J call TRBJ2-3; 7 bases map to TRBD2. This CDR3 is built from 16 residues. With V trimmed by 3 bases and J by 2 bases, 11 bases remained unmatched. The germline CDR1 and CDR2 sequences are SQVTM and ANQGSEA. CDR3 in DNA: TGCAGCGTTGATGGGTGGGGAGGGCACCTCACAGATACGCAGTATTTT. This gives the protein CSVDGWGGHLTDTQYF.

In DNA form, the CDR3 reads TGCAGCGTTGAGAATAGCGGCACCTACGAGCAGTACTTC. It yields the protein CSVENSGTYEQYF. The chain is built from TRBV29-1 and TRBJ2-7; possible D gene TRBD2, 6 bases. Trimming removed 3 bases at V and 2 bases at J, with 11 bases between. Germline V gene data show CDR1 as SQVTM and CDR2 as ANQGSEA. The CDR3 length is 13 residues.